This T cell receptor beta chain was recovered during a study of blood T cell repertoires in COVID-19. Assay used: immunoSEQ multiplex PCR; TCRdb lists only in-frame clones, some missing. The sample lists under 300,000 clones, around 90% occurring once. This CDR3 is 16 amino acids long. Looked up from germline, CDR1 is LNHDA and CDR2 is SQIVND (reference sequence). Losses at the gene ends were 5 bases for V and 0 bases for J; bases not matched to a gene: 7. This rearrangement joins TRBV19 to TRBJ2-7, with 10 bases fitting TRBD2. The clonotype comes from a young man with COVID-19, enrolled during active disease. The sample taken for sequencing was peripheral blood. This CDR3 reads CASSSWSSGGSYEQYF. CDR3 DNA: TGTGCCAGTAGTTCTTGGTCTAGCGGGGGCTCCTACGAGCAGTACTTC.